Shown below are 21 T cell receptor beta chains from a single sample sequenced in a study of OX40 agonist ivuxolimab in advanced cancers. The assay was immunoSEQ multiplex PCR, and TCRdb's table has in-frame clones only and misses some. The table has about 74,000 clones, approximately 85% seen once. The material sequenced was CD4+ or CD8+ T cells sorted from blood, taken in a trial of the OX40 agonist ivuxolimab. Source of these receptors: an adult with an advanced solid tumor such as melanoma, head and neck, liver or kidney cancer.

The gene calls are TRBV19 and TRBJ2-1; 8 nucleotides line up with TRBD2. Germline lookup yields CDR1 LNHDA and CDR2 SQIVND (reference sequence). This CDR3 is built from 14 residues. J lost 3 bases, V lost 4 bases, and 2 bases had no gene match. The chain's CDR3 is CASSRAGDYNEQFF. The CDR3 DNA sequence: TGTGCCAGTAGTAGAGCGGGAGACTACAATGAGCAGTTCTTC.

The rearrangement links TRBV4-1 to TRBJ2-1, with D uncertain. Germline CDR1 MGHRA, CDR2 YSYEKL. Trimming removed 0 bases at V and 12 bases at J, with 9 bases between. This CDR3 is 12 amino acids long. DNA for the CDR3: TGCGCCAGCAGCCAAGATAATGGGCGGCAGTTCTTC. It encodes CASSQDNGRQFF.

CDR3 nucleotides: TGTGCCAGCAGTTCCTGGACAGGGGCCATGAACACTGAAGCTTTCTTT. It is translated as CASSSWTGAMNTEAFF. The V gene is TRBV6-6, the J gene TRBJ1-1, with 9 positions matching TRBD1. Looked up from germline, CDR1 is MNHNY and CDR2 is SVGAGI (reference sequence). Losses at the gene ends were 4 bases for V and 0 bases for J; bases not matched to a gene: 6. The CDR3 totals 16 residues.

The chain joins TRBV4-2 to TRBJ2-7; possible D gene TRBD1, 6 bases. Trimming stripped 2 bases from V and 1 base from J, with 9 bases between. The CDR3 sequence is 14 residues long. Germline lookup yields CDR1 LGHNA and CDR2 YNFKEQ. CDR3 sequence: CASSQTRGSYEQYF. CDR3 nucleotide sequence: TGTGCCAGCAGCCAAACCAGGGGATCCTACGAGCAGTACTTC.

For this clone: Sequence at one end of the junction differs from germline and may be a read error. This chain joins TRBV6-5 and TRBJ2-7; 7 bases agree with TRBD1. This CDR3 comprises 13 residues. The germline V gene encodes CDR1 MNHEY and CDR2 SVGAGI. CDR3 protein: CASNDRVTYGQYF. CDR3 coding DNA: TGTGCCAGCAATGACAGGGTTACCTACGGGCAGTACTTC.

This clone has just one count. CDR3 sequence reads: CSVEAGTGGGWTNTGELFF. DNA of the CDR3: TGCAGCGTTGAAGCTGGGACAGGGGGTGGTTGGACGAACACCGGGGAGCTGTTTTTT. This chain uses TRBV29-1 with TRBJ2-2, with TRBD1 matching over 11 bases. V lost 1 base and J lost 0; bases outside the gene matches: 10. This CDR3 contains 19 residues. Per germline, CDR1 SQVTM and CDR2 ANQGSEA.

The J gene is TRBJ1-2, the V gene TRBV19, with D possibly matching TRBD1 (6 bases). This CDR3 comprises 13 residues. From germline, CDR1 is LNHDA and CDR2 SQIVND (reference sequence). V lost 10 bases and J lost 4, with 16 bases in between. CDR3 in DNA: TGTGCCACGACGGGGGGCTTAGGCTATGGCTACACCTTC. As protein: CATTGGLGYGYTF.

This clone is a singleton in its sample. This chain links TRBV10-3 with TRBJ2-1, with TRBD1 identical over 9 bases. The CDR3 is 14 residues long. V shed 7 bases, J shed 6 bases, and the junction held 7 bases outside the gene matches. CDR1 is ENHRY, CDR2 SYGVKD, per germline. CDR3 bases: TGTGCCATCAAGCGGACAGGGGATTCCAATGAGCAGTTCTTC. This translates into CAIKRTGDSNEQFF.

The chain joins TRBV6-1 to TRBJ2-3; tentatively, D is TRBD1 (6 bases). Trimming shortened V by 8 bases and J by 10 bases, and 13 bases separated the two germline ends. This CDR3 spans 11 amino acids. Looked up from germline, CDR1 is MNHNS and CDR2 is SASEGT. The CDR3 nucleotides are TGTGCCAGCCACCATCAGGGGCCGCAGTATTTT. Translated: CASHHQGPQYF.

The chain employs TRBV6-6 and TRBJ1-2; D remains ambiguous. The CDR3 has 15 residues. V was trimmed by 2 bases and J by 3 bases, leaving 13 bases between them. Germline CDR1 reads MNHNY; CDR2 reads SVGAGI (reference sequence). CDR3 coding DNA: TGTGCCAGCAGTTACGGGTTGGCGGTTGACTATGGCTACACCTTC. It translates to CASSYGLAVDYGYTF.

This chain uses TRBV19 with TRBJ2-1; D uncertain. Germline CDR1 is LNHDA and CDR2 is SQIVND (reference sequence). This CDR3 has 12 residues. The V end lost 3 bases, the J end lost 7 bases, and 7 bases lay between the germline ends. CDR3 in amino acids: CASSIAWNEQFF. CDR3 DNA: TGTGCCAGTAGTATTGCGTGGAATGAGCAGTTCTTC. Combining the CDR3 with reference TRBV19 and TRBJ2-1 gives the whole variable domain DGGITQSPKYLFRKEGQNVTLSCEQNLNHDAMYWYRQDPGQGLRLIYYSQIVNDFQKGDIAEGYSVSREKKESFPLTVTSAQKNPTAFYLCASSIAWNEQFFGPGTRLTVL.

Of note for this clone: Other nucleotide sequences from this sample produce the same CDR3. CDR3 sequence reads: CASSLLVGTGGPLNTEAFF. DNA of the CDR3: TGTGCCAGCAGCTTGCTTGTTGGGACAGGGGGTCCCTTGAACACTGAAGCTTTCTTT. The chain couples TRBV5-6 to TRBJ1-1; 11 bases align to TRBD1. The CDR3 covers 19 residues. J lost 0 bases, V lost 1 base, and 11 bases had no gene match. CDR1 SGHDT and CDR2 YYEEEE come from the germline V gene.

The CDR3 nucleotides are TGTGCCAGCAGCCTTAGCGGCGCCACAGATACGCAGTATTTT. It translates to CASSLSGATDTQYF. The J gene is TRBJ2-3, the V gene TRBV7-2; a weak D match, TRBD2 (6 bases). Germline values: CDR1 SGHTA, CDR2 FQGNSA. Trimming shortened V by 5 bases and J by 2 bases, and 11 bases separated the two germline ends. This CDR3 comprises 14 residues.

V is TRBV27 and J is TRBJ2-3, with D unclear. CDR3 length: 12 residues. The germline V gene encodes CDR1 MNHEY and CDR2 SMNVEV (reference sequence). Trimming took off 3 bases at V and 4 bases at J, with 5 bases between the two ends. CDR3 DNA: TGTGCCAGCAGTTTTGGGTCAGATACGCAGTATTTT. Protein sequence: CASSFGSDTQYF.

This clone was seen only once. The CDR3 loop is CASSSISGGAYNEQFF. DNA for the CDR3: TGTGCCAGCAGTTCCATAAGCGGGGGGGCTTACAATGAGCAGTTCTTC. The chain joins TRBV6-5 to TRBJ2-1, with 10 positions matching TRBD2. J was trimmed by 4 bases and V by 4 bases; bases with no gene match: 7. The CDR3 totals 16 residues. Germline V lookup: CDR1 MNHEY, CDR2 SVGAGI.

There are a few counts of this clone. The chain links TRBV20-1 to TRBJ1-1; D remains unclear. CDR1 DFQATT and CDR2 SNEGSKA come from the germline V gene (reference sequence). The CDR3 extends over 11 amino acids. Trimming left V 6 bases short and J 0 bases short, with 5 bases between. The CDR3 loop is CSAPLNTEAFF. The CDR3 DNA is TGCAGTGCACCGTTGAACACTGAAGCTTTCTTT.

This sequence joins TRBV4-2 and TRBJ2-3; 9 nucleotides line up with TRBD2. CDR3 length equals 16 residues. V trimming: 4 bases; J trimming: 3 bases; junction bases outside the gene matches: 8. Germline V lookup: CDR1 LGHNA, CDR2 YNFKEQ. The CDR3: CASSPPGGGETDTQYF. In DNA, the CDR3 is TGTGCCAGCAGCCCCCCTGGCGGGGGGGAAACAGATACGCAGTATTTT.

This chain links TRBV7-2 with TRBJ2-7; TRBD1 or TRBD2 may be the D gene (5 bases each). The V gene lost 1 base and the J gene lost 3 bases, with 19 bases spanning the gap. Per germline, CDR1 SGHTA and CDR2 FQGNSA. The CDR3 is 17 amino acids. Here the CDR3 DNA reads TGTGCCAGCAGCTTAGAACGTGGTCCTTCGAGGGGCTACGAGCAGTACTTC. This encodes CASSLERGPSRGYEQYF.

This sequence joins TRBV21-1 and TRBJ2-1; no DNA check was done on the table's D call, TRBD2. TRBV21-1 is a recognized pseudogene. There are 14 residues in the CDR3. As DNA, the CDR3 is TGTGCCAGCAGCCGTCGGCCTCAGCGGGAGGAGCAGTTCTTC. This gives the protein CASSRRPQREEQFF.

The rearrangement joins TRBV19 to TRBJ1-2, with 7 nucleotides matching TRBD1. Germline V gene sequence: CDR1 LNHDA, CDR2 SQIVND (reference sequence). Unmatched junction bases numbered 7, after V lost 4 bases and J lost 2 bases. This CDR3 has 15 residues. The CDR3 spells CASSTRQGANYGYTF. The DNA of the CDR3 is TGTGCCAGTAGTACTCGACAGGGAGCAAACTATGGCTACACCTTC.

CDR3 sequence: CASSNRQFQGSYGYTF. The CDR3 DNA reads as TGTGCCAGCAGCAATAGACAGTTTCAAGGCTCCTATGGCTACACCTTC. The V and J genes are TRBV13 and TRBJ1-2; TRBD1 might be the D (5 bases). This CDR3 is built from 16 residues. Trimming removed 5 bases at V and 4 bases at J, with 20 bases between. The germline CDR1 and CDR2 sequences are PRHDT and FYEKMQ (reference sequence).